The present entry profiles one TCR beta chain with its context. The target antigen is unknown. Data came from immunoSEQ multiplex PCR; TCRdb stores just in-frame clones and leaves some out. The repertoire consists of about 65,000 clones, with 86% occurring once and the leading ten covering around 10%. As for time point: after dendritic cell vaccination, including at tumor progression/relapse. The data originate from a study of glioma-infiltrating T cells after dendritic cell vaccination. Study-level background: Glioblastoma patients came from Phase I and II dendritic cell vaccination trials. Dendritic cell vaccine was injected intradermally three times, biweekly.

V lost 4 bases, J lost 9 bases, and 6 bases stayed unmatched. Germline V gene data show CDR1 as SGHDN and CDR2 as FVKESK. This CDR3 spans 14 amino acids. General study results and limits: Few patients contributed both blood and tumor specimens.

The receptor was derived from a human donor with glioblastoma. The chain employs TRBV14 and TRBJ1-6, with 7 bases aligning to TRBD1. The sequenced sample was blood, obtained after dendritic cell vaccination. The CDR3 loop reads CASSLQGSGSPLHF. CDR3 nucleotides: TGTGCCAGCAGCCTACAGGGGTCGGGTTCACCCCTCCACTTT.